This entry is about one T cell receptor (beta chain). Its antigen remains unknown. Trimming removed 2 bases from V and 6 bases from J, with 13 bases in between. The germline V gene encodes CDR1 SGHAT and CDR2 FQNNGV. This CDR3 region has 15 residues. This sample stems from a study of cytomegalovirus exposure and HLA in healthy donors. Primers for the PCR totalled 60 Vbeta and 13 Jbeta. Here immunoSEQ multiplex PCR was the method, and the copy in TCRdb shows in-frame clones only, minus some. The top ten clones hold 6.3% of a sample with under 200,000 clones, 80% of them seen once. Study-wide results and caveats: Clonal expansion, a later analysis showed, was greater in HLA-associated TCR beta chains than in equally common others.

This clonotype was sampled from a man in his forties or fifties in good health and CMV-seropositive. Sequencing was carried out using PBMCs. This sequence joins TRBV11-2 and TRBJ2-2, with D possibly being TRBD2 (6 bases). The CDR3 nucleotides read TGTGCCAGCAGCTTAAAATTGGCGGGGCCCGGGGAGCTGTTTTTT. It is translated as CASSLKLAGPGELFF.